The sequence of this T cell receptor (beta chain) was determined in a study of memory CD4+ T cells and cytomegalovirus serostatus. The study's findings and limits: Each of 65 to 75 CMV-associated TCRbeta sequences occurred in one to five individuals. The CMV-associated TCR signature appears largely within the CD4+ memory repertoire.

V lost 5 bases and J lost 5, with 13 bases in between. The CDR3 is 13 amino acids. The germline V gene encodes CDR1 MDHEN and CDR2 SYDVKM. Single viable CD3+CD4+CD8-CD45RO+ cells were sorted as the memory CD4+ T cells. As regards this clone: No antigen is known for it.

Using immunoSEQ multiplex PCR, the repertoire was profiled, and TCRdb retains in-frame clones only, with some absent. Of about 61,000 clones listed, 82% are singletons. The receptor was isolated from an adult in good health and CMV-seronegative. V usage is TRBV28 and J usage is TRBJ2-7; D remains ambiguous. Sequencing was done on a sample of memory CD4+ T cells from blood. In DNA form, the CDR3 reads TGTGCCAGCAGTCCTCCCGATGGGAACGAGCAGTACTTC. It is translated as CASSPPDGNEQYF.